Listed below are T cell receptor beta chains from one sample, sequenced in a study of CD8+CD57+ T cells in acquired aplastic anemia. MiXCR, applied by TCRdb to the reads, yields one record per CDR3 protein. The data contain fewer than 300,000 distinct CDR3 sequences, less than 85% of them singletons. The source material was sorted CD4+, CD8+, or CD8+CD57+ T cells (not recorded which) from PBMCs. The source of these receptors is a human donor with aplastic anemia. Both conserved end residues are part of each CDR3. The D gene is left open where the match is weak. A row's size may be missing; if present it is once, few, many or a size class.

>TRBV2|TRBJ1-1|-|-
CASRDLDRSTEAFF
TGTGCCAGCAGGGACCTCGATAGGAGTACTGAAGCTTTCTTT
>TRBV7-9|TRBJ1-4|-|-
CASSLEGSGGDDLFF
TGCGCCAGCAGCTTGGAGGGAAGCGGGGGTGACGATCTGTTTTTT
>TRBV28|TRBJ1-6|many|TRBD1
CASSWDRDHSPLHF
TGTGCCAGCAGTTGGGACAGGGATCATTCACCCCTCCACTTT
>TRBV7-9|TRBJ2-3|-|-
CASSQEASPNKQYF
TGCGCCAGCAGCCAAGAGGCTAGCCCCAATAAGCAGTATTTT
>TRBV7-6|TRBJ1-1|once|-
CASSLAHGTKDAQFF
TGTGCCAGCAGCTTAGCCCACGGGACAAAAGATGCCCAGTTCTTT
>TRBV2|TRBJ1-5|-|-
CASGDGGNSTQYLQHF
TGTGCCAGCGGCGACGGGGGCAACAGTACGCAGTATCTTCAGCATTTT
>TRBV12-3/TRBV12-4|TRBJ1-3|-|-
CASSLAHSGNTIYF
TGTGCCAGCAGTTTAGCTCACTCTGGAAACACCATATATTTT
>TRBV9|TRBJ2-3|-|TRBD2
CASSPGTSGGRDTQYF
TGTGCCAGCAGCCCTGGGACTAGCGGGGGAAGAGATACGCAGTATTTT
>TRBV25-1|TRBJ2-7|few|-
CASSEEGGAYEQYF
TGTGCCAGCAGTGAAGAAGGCGGGGCCTACGAGCAGTACTTC
>TRBV7-8|TRBJ2-3|once|TRBD2
CASSSAGGHSPLYF
TGTGCCAGCAGCTCGGCGGGAGGTCACTCACCCCTGTATTTT
>TRBV12-5|TRBJ2-3|-|-
CASGRGSDTQYF
TGTGCTAGTGGTCGAGGGTCAGATACGCAGTATTTT
>TRBV7-2|TRBJ1-4|-|-
CASSKSATNEKLFF
TGTGCCAGCAGCAAGTCCGCAACTAATGAAAAACTGTTTTTT
>TRBV9|TRBJ2-3|-|-
CASSVGAGTESLYF
-